This T cell receptor beta chain comes out of a study of memory CD4+ T cells and cytomegalovirus serostatus (dated by TCRdb to between 2019 and 2020). Notes on the research overall: The 35 or so healthy Belgian adults in the cohort included 9 who were CMV seropositive and 24 who were CMV seronegative. To replicate a published TCR-based CMV serostatus classifier, the researchers sequenced the CD4+ memory TCRbeta repertoires of a Belgian cohort whose cytomegalovirus serostatus was known.

CDR1 SQVTM and CDR2 ANQGSEA were looked up in the germline V gene. V and J are trimmed by 8 bases and 4 bases, and the gene matches miss 1 base of the junction. Taken from cysteine to phenylalanine, the CDR3 has 11 residues. CDR3 DNA only is kept here, 33 bases in frame from base 1. Comments on this clone: Its binding antigen is unknown. The record has no base qualities; no much larger clone is one base away.

A FACSAria II was used to sort memory CD4+ T cells, defined as single viable CD3+CD4+CD8-CD45RO+ cells. CMV serostatus was determined with a Roche Elecsys assay detecting serum IgG against CMV pp150, pp28, p38 and p52. Once the samples were thawed, total CD4+ T cells were enriched through positive selection using CD4 magnetic microbeads. The samples came from a different study that was designed specifically to examine the CD4+ T cell memory repertoire. Following standard operating procedures, peripheral blood mononuclear cells were isolated and cryopreserved, while serum was kept at -80 degrees C. The staining relied on CD3-PerCP (BW264/56), CD4-APC (RPA-T4), CD45RO-PE (UCHT1) and CD8-Pacific Orange (3B5) antibodies, and Sytox blue was used to exclude non-viable cells. Results and caveats for the whole study, not just this receptor: For CMV serostatus prediction, a median bootstrapped AUC of about 0.95 was reached with the original framework, and a median bootstrapped AUC of approximately 0.92 was reached with a US-trained random forest. The results were read as suggesting that the CMV-associated TCR signature is, for the most part, present in the CD4+ memory repertoire. Only CD4+CD45RO+ memory cells were sequenced, in contrast to the original study, in which naive and memory CD4+ and CD8+ populations were covered. On the Belgian cohort, the classifier built on the original framework reached a median bootstrapped AUC of nearly 0.96, with a 95% CI of 0.76-1.00. Among the 160 or so previously reported CMV-associated TCRbeta sequences, some 69 showed up in the CD4+ memory repertoires, with each one found in between one and five individuals.

The Quick-DNA Microprep Kit was used to extract genomic DNA from the sorted cells. Amplification of TCRbeta DNA was done with the immunoSEQ hsTCRbeta kit, following the protocol from the manufacturer. An Illumina MiSeq instrument was used to sequence the TCRbeta libraries. The study's processing was this. Once out-of-frame sequences had been removed, 2,204,828 distinct TCRbeta sequences were left, which works out to an average of approximately 61,000 per individual. Two values were used to score each individual: the count of around 150 previously reported CMV-associated TCRbeta sequences and the total count of productive distinct TCRbeta sequences. A beta-binomial model was reimplemented in Python, and scikit-learn random forests with default parameters were trained on data from the US cohort. Classifier performance on the Belgian cohort was summarized as median AUC with percentile confidence intervals calculated over 10,000 bootstrap iterations. In TCRdb, the immuneACCESS table is reduced to in-frame sequences with V and J assigned. These tables do not hold every clone; where another copy was compared, an unresolved V gene accounts for under half, and the others remain unexplained. That table gives V, J and clone size, and the DNA gave D and trimming. The sample has more than 35,000 clones on record, around three quarters of them singletons. Clones ranked in the top ten supply over 4.5% of the sample.

Material: memory CD4+ T cells from blood. Here the chain combines TRBV29-1 and TRBJ1-4; the central 7 bases match TRBD1. This TCR came from an adult in good health and CMV-seropositive. The CDR3 here reads CSTGVNEKLFF. The sequenced DNA is TGCAGCACAGGGGTTAATGAAAAACTGTTTTTT.